This record looks at one TCR beta chain sequence and its context. The entry originates in a study of blood T cell repertoires in COVID-19. Background on the study: Material from acute and convalescent COVID-19 was sourced from the United States, Italy and Spain.

Study members were between about 18 and 89 years old and lived in 20 to 30 US regions. Clinical histories supplied by participants themselves formed the basis of cohort assignment. Cohort 3 donors were reported recovered after two negative PCRs, clearance, or symptom resolution. The data were produced by immunoSEQ multiplex PCR, yet TCRdb's version contains in-frame clones alone and is incomplete. Among approximately 380,000 clones listed, 85% to 90% were seen once. With 6 bases removed from V and 4 bases from J, the gap between germline ends came to 15 bases. CDR1 and CDR2 from the germline V gene are LGHDT and YNNKEL (reference sequence). CDR3 length equals 14 residues.

The chain is built from TRBV3-1 (or the pseudogene TRBV3-2) and TRBJ1-2; no firm D call. The sequencing input was PBMCs or T cells enriched from blood (not recorded which). This TCR was recovered from a woman younger than 30 who had recovered from COVID-19. The CDR3 DNA sequence: TGTGCCAGCAGACCTAGAATCGAGGGCTATGGCTACACCTTC. Protein sequence: CASRPRIEGYGYTF.